A single TCR beta chain is shown here with its context. Its specificity is unknown. The data originate from a study of T cell responses to AZD1222 COVID-19 vaccine. V lost 1 base and J 1 base, leaving 14 bases between the germline ends. Germline V CDR1 and CDR2: SGHKS, YYEKEE (reference sequence). This CDR3 comprises 16 residues. General observations from the study: Donors were largely white British and mainly female; clonal diversity was possibly underestimated.

Produced via immunoSEQ multiplex PCR; TCRdb's table is partial and in-frame only. The data contain 65,000 to 85,000 clones, around 88% of them singletons. The clonotype comes from an adult who received the MenACWY meningococcal vaccine as a control. V gene TRBV5-5 combines with J gene TRBJ2-5; D uncertain. The sample was peripheral blood, taken 28 days after the second dose of the MenACWY control vaccine. In DNA form, the CDR3 reads TGTGCCAGCAGCTTGCGGTCTGGACGGACCCAAGAGACCCAGTACTTC. It encodes CASSLRSGRTQETQYF.